Listed below are T cell receptor beta chains from one sample, sequenced in a study of blood T cells in healthy people across ages. TCRdb independently ran MiXCR on the 5' RACE reads; one entry per CDR3 protein. Here the sample spans 650,000 to 700,000 distinct CDR3 sequences, approximately 31% being singletons. Sequencing was carried out using blood. The origin of the receptors is a woman of 80 years or more in good health. CDR3s include the opening cysteine and the closing phenylalanine or tryptophan. D genes are given only for firm matches. Expanded clones are given a class, and other clones once, few, many or no size at all.

v_call: TRBV3-1
d_call: NA
clone_size: many
j_call: TRBJ1-2
cdr3_aa: CASSDPRRAPRDGYTF
cdr3_nt: TGTGCCAGCAGCGATCCCAGGAGGGCCCCACGTGATGGCTACACCTTC

v_call: TRBV28
d_call: NA
clone_size: NA
j_call: TRBJ1-4
cdr3_aa: CASSTEINEKLFF
cdr3_nt: TGTGCCAGCAGTACAGAGATTAATGAAAAACTGTTTTTT

v_call: TRBV4-2
d_call: TRBD2
clone_size: many
j_call: TRBJ2-3
cdr3_aa: CASSQRGTSGASDTQYF
cdr3_nt: TGTGCCAGCAGCCAAAGAGGGACTAGCGGGGCATCAGATACGCAGTATTTT

v_call: TRBV7-9
d_call: TRBD2
clone_size: NA
j_call: TRBJ2-7
cdr3_aa: CASSLVSGRVGEQYF
cdr3_nt: TGTGCCAGCAGCTTAGTTTCCGGGAGGGTTGGCGAGCAGTACTTC

v_call: TRBV27
d_call: TRBD1
clone_size: NA
j_call: TRBJ2-7
cdr3_aa: CASSPARGVTGGYEQYF
cdr3_nt: TGTGCCAGCAGTCCGGCTAGGGGGGTGACAGGGGGCTACGAGCAGTACTTC

v_call: TRBV20-1
d_call: NA
clone_size: many
j_call: TRBJ2-3
cdr3_aa: CSARGVTGAAPRTDTQYF
cdr3_nt: TGCAGTGCTAGAGGAGTAACGGGGGCCGCCCCTCGCACAGATACGCAGTATTTT

v_call: TRBV27
d_call: NA
clone_size: NA
j_call: TRBJ2-7
cdr3_aa: CASSLDWGSYEQYF
cdr3_nt: TGTGCCAGCAGTTTAGACTGGGGATCCTACGAGCAGTACTTC

v_call: TRBV28
d_call: NA
clone_size: few
j_call: TRBJ1-2
cdr3_aa: CATEGVANYGYTF
cdr3_nt: TGTGCCACCGAGGGGGTAGCTAACTATGGCTACACCTTC

v_call: TRBV11-2
d_call: NA
clone_size: many
j_call: TRBJ2-7
cdr3_aa: CASSLPDRRRTYEQYF
cdr3_nt: TGTGCCAGCAGCTTACCCGACCGCCGACGGACCTACGAGCAGTACTTC

v_call: TRBV9
d_call: NA
clone_size: many
j_call: TRBJ2-1
cdr3_aa: CASSVIPGNNEQFF
cdr3_nt: TGTGCCAGCAGCGTAATCCCGGGGAACAATGAGCAGTTCTTC

v_call: TRBV4-2
d_call: TRBD1
clone_size: many
j_call: TRBJ1-2
cdr3_aa: CASSQDSGGGQDSSSYGYTF
cdr3_nt: TGTGCCAGCAGCCAAGATTCGGGAGGAGGACAGGACTCATCCTCCTATGGCTACACCTTC

v_call: TRBV3-1
d_call: NA
clone_size: few
j_call: TRBJ2-1
cdr3_aa: CASSQPGAALYEQFF
cdr3_nt: TGTGCCAGCAGCCAACCGGGGGCGGCCCTCTATGAGCAGTTCTTC